This T cell receptor (beta chain) came from a study of T cell responses to AZD1222 COVID-19 vaccine. The study's findings and limits: Spike was spanned by vaccine-associated CD4 TCRs, which were dominant at 160-218 and 743-854.

Method: immunoSEQ multiplex PCR; TCRdb's copy keeps in-frame clones and lacks some. This sample has over 100,000 clones, with around nine tenths found just once. V was pared by 2 bases and J by 5 bases, with 15 bases between. This CDR3 spans 16 amino acids. The germline V gene encodes CDR1 KGHSH and CDR2 LQKENI. Points on this clone: The antigen remains unidentified.

The receptor comes from an adult in good health. J is TRBJ2-2 and V is TRBV18; D not resolved. The specimen was peripheral blood, collected on day 0 of AZD1222 vaccination. CDR3 in DNA: TGTGCCAGCTCACCAATGGAGATTAAAGAGACCGGGGAGCTGTTTTTT. Protein: CASSPMEIKETGELFF.